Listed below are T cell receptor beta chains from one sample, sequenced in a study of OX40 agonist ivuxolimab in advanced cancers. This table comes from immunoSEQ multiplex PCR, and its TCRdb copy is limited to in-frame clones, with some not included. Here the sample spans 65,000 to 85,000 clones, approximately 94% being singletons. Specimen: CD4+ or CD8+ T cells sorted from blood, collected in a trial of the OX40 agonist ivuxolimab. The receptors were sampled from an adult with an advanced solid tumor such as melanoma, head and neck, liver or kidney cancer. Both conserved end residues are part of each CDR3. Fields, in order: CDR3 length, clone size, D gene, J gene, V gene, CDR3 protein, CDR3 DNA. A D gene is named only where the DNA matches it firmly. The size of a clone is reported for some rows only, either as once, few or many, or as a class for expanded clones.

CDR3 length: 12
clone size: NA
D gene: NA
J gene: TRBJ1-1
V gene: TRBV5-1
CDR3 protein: CASSLMADEAFF
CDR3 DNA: TGCGCCAGCAGCCTAATGGCCGATGAAGCTTTCTTT

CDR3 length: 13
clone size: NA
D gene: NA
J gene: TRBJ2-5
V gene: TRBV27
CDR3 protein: CASSPYGGETQYF
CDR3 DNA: TGTGCCAGCAGTCCCTATGGGGGGGAGACCCAGTACTTC

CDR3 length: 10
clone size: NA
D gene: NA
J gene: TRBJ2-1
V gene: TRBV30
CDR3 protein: CAWSVLEQFF
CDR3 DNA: TGTGCCTGGAGTGTACTCGAGCAGTTCTTC

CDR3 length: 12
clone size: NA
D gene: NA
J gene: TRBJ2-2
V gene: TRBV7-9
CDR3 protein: CASRLFTGELFF
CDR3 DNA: TGTGCCAGCAGACTTTTCACCGGGGAGCTGTTTTTT

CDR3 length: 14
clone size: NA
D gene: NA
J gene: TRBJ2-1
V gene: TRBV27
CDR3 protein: CASSAKQGPKEQFF
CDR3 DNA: TGTGCCAGCAGTGCGAAACAGGGACCCAAAGAGCAGTTCTTC

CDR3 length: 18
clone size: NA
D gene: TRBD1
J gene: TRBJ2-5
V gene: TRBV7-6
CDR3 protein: CASSLAIPETGKPETQYF
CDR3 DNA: TGTGCCAGCAGCTTAGCTATTCCGGAGACAGGGAAACCGGAGACCCAGTACTTC

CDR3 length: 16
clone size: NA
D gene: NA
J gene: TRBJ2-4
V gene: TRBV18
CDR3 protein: CASSQQGGGTKNIQYF
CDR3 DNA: TGTGCCAGCTCGCAACAGGGAGGTGGCACCAAAAACATTCAGTACTTC

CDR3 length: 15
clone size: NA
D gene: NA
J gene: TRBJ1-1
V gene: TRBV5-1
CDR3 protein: CASSLWGGSNTEAFF
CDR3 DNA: TGCGCCAGCAGCCTATGGGGGGGTTCCAACACTGAAGCTTTCTTT

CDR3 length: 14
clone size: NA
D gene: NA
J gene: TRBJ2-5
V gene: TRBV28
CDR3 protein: CASTSKTSWETQYF
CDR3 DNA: TGTGCCAGCACGTCTAAGACTAGTTGGGAGACCCAGTACTTC

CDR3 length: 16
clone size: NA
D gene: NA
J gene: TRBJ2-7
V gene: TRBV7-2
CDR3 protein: CASSLGSGEITYEQYF
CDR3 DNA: TGTGCCAGCAGCTTAGGGAGCGGAGAGATAACCTACGAGCAGTACTTC

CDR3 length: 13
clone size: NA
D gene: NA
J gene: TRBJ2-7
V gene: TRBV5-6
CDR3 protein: CASSQDYSYEQYF
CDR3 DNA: TGTGCCAGCAGCCAGGACTATTCCTACGAGCAGTACTTC

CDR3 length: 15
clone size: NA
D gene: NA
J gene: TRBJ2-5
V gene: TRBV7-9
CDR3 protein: CASTRSSGAQETQYF
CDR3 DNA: TGTGCCAGCACCCGGTCAAGTGGGGCTCAAGAGACCCAGTACTTC

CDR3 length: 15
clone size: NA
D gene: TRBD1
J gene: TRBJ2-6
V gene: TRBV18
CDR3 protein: CASSPDRGGANVLTF
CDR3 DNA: TGTGCCAGCTCACCGGACAGGGGTGGGGCCAACGTCCTGACTTTC

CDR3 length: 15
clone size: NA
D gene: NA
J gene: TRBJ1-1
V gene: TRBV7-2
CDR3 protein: CASSLGGGAVTEAFF
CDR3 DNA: TGTGCCAGCAGCTTAGGGGGGGGCGCAGTCACTGAAGCTTTCTTT

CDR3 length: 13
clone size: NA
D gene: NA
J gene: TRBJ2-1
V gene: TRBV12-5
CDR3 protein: CASGPPSYNEQFF
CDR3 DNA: TGTGCTAGTGGCCCCCCCTCCTACAATGAGCAGTTCTTC

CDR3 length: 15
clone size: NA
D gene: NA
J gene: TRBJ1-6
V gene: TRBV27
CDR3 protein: CASSLDRGPNSPLHF
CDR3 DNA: TGTGCCAGCAGTTTAGATCGGGGGCCTAATTCACCCCTCCACTTT

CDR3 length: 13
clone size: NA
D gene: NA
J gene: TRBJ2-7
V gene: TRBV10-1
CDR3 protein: CASSDDYSYEQHF
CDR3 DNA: TGCGCCAGCAGTGATGATTACTCCTACGAGCAGCACTTC

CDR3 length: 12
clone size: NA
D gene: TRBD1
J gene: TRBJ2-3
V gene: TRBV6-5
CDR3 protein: CATKPGQGPQYF
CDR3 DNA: TGTGCCACCAAACCGGGACAGGGTCCGCAGTATTTT

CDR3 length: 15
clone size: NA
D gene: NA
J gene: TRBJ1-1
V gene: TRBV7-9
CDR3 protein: CASSLAQGRYTEAFF
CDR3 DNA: TGTGCCAGCAGCTTAGCACAGGGTAGGTACACTGAAGCTTTCTTT

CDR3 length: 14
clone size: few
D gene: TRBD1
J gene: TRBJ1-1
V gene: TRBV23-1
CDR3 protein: CASANRGFGTEAFF
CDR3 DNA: TGCGCCAGCGCTAACAGGGGGTTTGGCACTGAAGCTTTCTTT

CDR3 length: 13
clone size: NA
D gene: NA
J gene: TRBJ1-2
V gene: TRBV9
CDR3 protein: CASSVAGAGGYTF
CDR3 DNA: TGTGCCAGCAGCGTAGCAGGGGCGGGCGGCTACACCTTC

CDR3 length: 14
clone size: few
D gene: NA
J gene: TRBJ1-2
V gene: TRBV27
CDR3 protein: CASSGRAYGRGYTF
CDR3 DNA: TGTGCCAGCAGTGGCCGGGCCTACGGACGGGGCTACACCTTC

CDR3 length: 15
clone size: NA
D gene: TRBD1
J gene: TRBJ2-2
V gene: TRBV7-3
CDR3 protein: CASSPGQGVTGELFF
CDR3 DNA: TGTGCCAGCAGCCCCGGACAGGGAGTTACCGGGGAGCTGTTTTTT

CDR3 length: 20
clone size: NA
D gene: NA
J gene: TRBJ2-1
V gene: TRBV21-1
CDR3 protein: CASSKPSARITSGSYNEQFF
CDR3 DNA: TGTGCCAGCAGCAAACCCTCGGCTCGGATCACTAGCGGATCCTACAATGAGCAGTTCTTC

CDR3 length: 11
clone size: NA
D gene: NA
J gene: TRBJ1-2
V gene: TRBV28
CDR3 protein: CASSLWAGYTF
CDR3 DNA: TGTGCCAGCAGCCTCTGGGCTGGCTACACCTTC

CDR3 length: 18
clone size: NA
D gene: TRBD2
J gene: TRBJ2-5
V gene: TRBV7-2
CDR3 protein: CASSLRASGSPLAKTQYF
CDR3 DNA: TGTGCCAGCAGCTTACGGGCTAGCGGGAGCCCGCTCGCTAAGACCCAGTACTTC

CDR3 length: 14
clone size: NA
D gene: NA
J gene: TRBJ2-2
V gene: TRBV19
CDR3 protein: CASSLQGYTGELFF
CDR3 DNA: TGTGCCAGTAGTCTTCAGGGTTACACCGGGGAGCTGTTTTTT

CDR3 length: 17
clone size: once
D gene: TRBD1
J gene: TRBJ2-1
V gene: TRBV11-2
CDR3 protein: CASSLDGGTGGLNEQFF
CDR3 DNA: TGTGCCAGCAGCTTAGATGGGGGGACAGGGGGCCTCAATGAGCAGTTCTTC

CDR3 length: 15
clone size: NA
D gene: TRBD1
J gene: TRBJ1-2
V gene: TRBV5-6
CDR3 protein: CASSARDRPYYGYTF
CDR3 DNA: TGTGCCAGCAGCGCCCGGGACAGGCCTTACTATGGCTACACCTTC

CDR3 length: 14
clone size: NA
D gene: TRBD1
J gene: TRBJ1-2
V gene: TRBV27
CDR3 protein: CASSFDRGNYGYTF
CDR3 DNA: TGTGCCAGCAGCTTTGACAGGGGTAACTATGGCTACACCTTC

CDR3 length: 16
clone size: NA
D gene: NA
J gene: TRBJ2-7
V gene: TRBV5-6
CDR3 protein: CASSVGASAASYEQYF
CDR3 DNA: TGTGCCAGCAGCGTTGGGGCGTCTGCAGCCTCCTACGAGCAGTACTTC

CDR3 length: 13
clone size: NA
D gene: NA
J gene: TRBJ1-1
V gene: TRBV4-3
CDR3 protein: CASSQEGPEVAFF
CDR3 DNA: TGCGCCAGCAGCCAAGAAGGCCCAGAAGTGGCTTTCTTT

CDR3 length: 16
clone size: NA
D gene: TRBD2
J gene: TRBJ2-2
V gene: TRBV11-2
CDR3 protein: CASTRVAGATTGELFF
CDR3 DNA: TGTGCCAGCACCAGAGTAGCGGGGGCGACCACCGGGGAGCTGTTTTTT

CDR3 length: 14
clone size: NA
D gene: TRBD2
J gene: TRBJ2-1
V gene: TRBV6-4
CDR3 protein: CASSETSGNNEQFF
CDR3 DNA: TGTGCCAGCAGTGAGACTAGCGGGAACAATGAGCAGTTCTTC

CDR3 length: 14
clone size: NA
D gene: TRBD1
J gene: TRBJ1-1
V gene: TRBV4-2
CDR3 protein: CASSSDRGDTEAFF
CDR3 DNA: TGTGCCAGCAGCAGTGACAGGGGGGACACTGAAGCTTTCTTT

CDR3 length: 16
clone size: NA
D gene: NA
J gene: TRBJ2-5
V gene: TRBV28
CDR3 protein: CASTKEVGRGGETQYF
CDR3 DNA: TGTGCCAGCACCAAGGAAGTGGGCAGGGGAGGAGAGACCCAGTACTTC

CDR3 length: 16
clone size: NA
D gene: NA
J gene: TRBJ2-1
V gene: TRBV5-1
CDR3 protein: CASSLRRDGGYNEQFF
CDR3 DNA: TGCGCCAGCAGCTTGCGGCGGGACGGGGGCTACAATGAGCAGTTCTTC

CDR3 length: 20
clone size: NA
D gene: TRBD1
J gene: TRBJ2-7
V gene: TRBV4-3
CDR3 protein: CASSQGISRDRDTGGYEQYF
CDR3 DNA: TGCGCCAGCAGCCAAGGGATCAGCCGGGACAGGGATACAGGTGGATACGAGCAGTACTTC

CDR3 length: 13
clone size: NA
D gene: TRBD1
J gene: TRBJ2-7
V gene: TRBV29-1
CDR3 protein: CSGRDRGENEQYF
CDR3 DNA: TGCAGCGGCCGGGACAGGGGTGAAAACGAGCAGTACTTC

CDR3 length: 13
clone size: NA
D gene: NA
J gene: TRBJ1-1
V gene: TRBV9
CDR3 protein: CASSVSMNTEAFF
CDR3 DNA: TGTGCCAGCAGCGTGAGCATGAACACTGAAGCTTTCTTT

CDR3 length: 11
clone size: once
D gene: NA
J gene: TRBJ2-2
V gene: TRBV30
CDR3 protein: CAWSVNGELFF
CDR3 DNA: TGTGCCTGGAGTGTCAACGGGGAGCTGTTTTTT

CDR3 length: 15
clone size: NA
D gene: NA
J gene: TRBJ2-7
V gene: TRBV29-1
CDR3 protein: CSVEAAQGSPYEQYF
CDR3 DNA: TGCAGCGTTGAAGCGGCTCAGGGGTCCCCCTACGAGCAGTACTTC

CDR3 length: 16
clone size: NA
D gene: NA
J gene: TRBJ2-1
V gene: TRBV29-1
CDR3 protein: CSVEDPAGGRYNEQFF
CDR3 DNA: TGCAGCGTTGAAGATCCGGCCGGAGGGCGTTACAATGAGCAGTTCTTC

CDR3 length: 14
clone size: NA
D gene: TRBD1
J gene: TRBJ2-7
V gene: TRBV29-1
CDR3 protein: CSVQGTGGHYEQYF
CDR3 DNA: TGCAGCGTTCAAGGGACAGGGGGACACTACGAGCAGTACTTC

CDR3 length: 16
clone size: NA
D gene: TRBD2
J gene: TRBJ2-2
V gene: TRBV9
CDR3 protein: CASAASGRLNTGELFF
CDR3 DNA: TGTGCCAGTGCGGCTAGCGGGAGGTTGAACACCGGGGAGCTGTTTTTT

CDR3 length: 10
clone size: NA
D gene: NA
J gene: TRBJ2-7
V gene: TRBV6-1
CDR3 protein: CASSLYEQYF
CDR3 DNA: TGTGCCAGCTCTCTGTACGAGCAGTACTTC